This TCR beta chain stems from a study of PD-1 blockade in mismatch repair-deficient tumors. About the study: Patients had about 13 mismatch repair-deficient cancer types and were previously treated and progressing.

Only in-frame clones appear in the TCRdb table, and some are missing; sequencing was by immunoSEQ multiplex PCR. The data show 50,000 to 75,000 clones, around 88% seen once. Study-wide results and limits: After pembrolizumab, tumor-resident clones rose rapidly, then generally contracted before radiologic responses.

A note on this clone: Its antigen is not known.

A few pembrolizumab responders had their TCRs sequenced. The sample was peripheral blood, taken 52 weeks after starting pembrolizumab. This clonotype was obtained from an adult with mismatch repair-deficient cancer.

DNA for the CDR3: TGCGCCAGCAGCTTAACGGGCACCTCTACCTCTGGAAACACCATATATTTT. This encodes CASSLTGTSTSGNTIYF. V is TRBV5-1 and J is TRBJ1-3; no clear D gene. Germline loops: CDR1 SGHRS, CDR2 YFSETQ. This CDR3 spans 17 amino acids. The V end lost 2 bases, the J end lost 0 bases, and 15 bases lay between the germline ends.